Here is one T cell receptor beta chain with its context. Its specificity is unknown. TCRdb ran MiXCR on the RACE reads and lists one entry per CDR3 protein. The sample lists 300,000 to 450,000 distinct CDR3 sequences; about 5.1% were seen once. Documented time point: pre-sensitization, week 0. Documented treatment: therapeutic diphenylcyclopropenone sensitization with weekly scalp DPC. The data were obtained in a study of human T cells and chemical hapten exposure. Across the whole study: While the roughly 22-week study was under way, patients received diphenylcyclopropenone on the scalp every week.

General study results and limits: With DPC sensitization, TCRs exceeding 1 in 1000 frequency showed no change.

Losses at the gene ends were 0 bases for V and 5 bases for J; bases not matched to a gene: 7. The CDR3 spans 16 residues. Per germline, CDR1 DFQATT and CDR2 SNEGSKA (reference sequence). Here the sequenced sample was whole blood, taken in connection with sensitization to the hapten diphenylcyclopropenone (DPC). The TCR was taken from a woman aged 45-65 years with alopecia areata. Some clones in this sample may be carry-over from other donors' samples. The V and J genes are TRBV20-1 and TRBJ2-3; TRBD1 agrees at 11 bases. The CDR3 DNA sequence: TGCAGTGCTAGAGATCGAGGGACAGGGGGGGAAGATACGCAGTATTTT. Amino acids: CSARDRGTGGEDTQYF.